The clone carrying this T cell receptor beta chain occurred once. Clones were read by immunoSEQ multiplex PCR, and TCRdb kept only the in-frame ones, dropping some. The profile shows some 80,000 clones, almost 85% of them singletons. This sample stems from a study of blood T cell repertoires in COVID-19. Across the whole study: PBMCs, B-cell-depleted T cells, or T cells provided the cDNA or gDNA that made up the material.

CDR1 and CDR2 (germline): MNHEY, SMNVEV (reference sequence). V lost 10 bases and J lost 7; bases outside the gene matches: 9. This CDR3 is built from 14 residues. Material: peripheral blood. This clonotype was obtained from an elderly man with acute or convalescent COVID-19. The rearrangement uses TRBV27 and TRBJ1-6; 8 nucleotides align to TRBD1. The chain's CDR3 is CATLLDRVNSPLHF. For the CDR3, the DNA is TGTGCCACCCTCCTGGACAGGGTAAATTCACCCCTCCACTTT.